This T cell receptor (beta chain) comes out of a study of beta chain features in type 1 diabetes. J was trimmed by 5 bases and V by 7 bases; bases with no gene match: 3. This CDR3 has 12 amino acids. Looked up from germline, CDR1 is SQVTM and CDR2 is ANQGSEA. Every donor had blood drawn once into heparin, approximately 120 mL on average. Expressed TCRB transcripts were sequenced because the isolated RNA had all been reverse transcribed beforehand. Data came from immunoSEQ multiplex PCR; TCRdb stores just in-frame clones and leaves some out. The data hold about 190,000 clones, with around 8% observed a single time. General study findings and limits: Among patients with Type 1 diabetes, TCRB CDR3s were moderately but significantly shorter in every one of the four CD4+ subsets.

In this sample, this clone turned up a few times. What it binds is not known. V usage is TRBV29-1 and J usage is TRBJ2-3, with 10 bases that match TRBD1. The sequence was collected from a woman in her forties with type 1 diabetes. Sequenced material: central memory CD4+ T cells from blood. CDR3 nucleotides: TGCAGCGGCGGACAGGGGGGAGATACGCAGTATTTT. This sequence encodes CSGGQGGDTQYF.